This T cell receptor beta chain was recovered during a study of post-analysis software for immune sequencing data. On the study more broadly: The patients showed relapsing-remitting, secondary progressive and progressive-relapsing multiple sclerosis courses.

On this clonotype: The antigen is undetermined.

The CDR3 has 13 amino acids. V dropped 6 bases and J dropped 1 base, with 7 bases sitting between them. From germline, CDR1 is SQVTM and CDR2 ANQGSEA. Notes on the study in general: In multiple sclerosis, normalized Chao1 diversity was significantly below that of controls. About five TRBV segments occurring more often in patients than controls included TRBV5-6, TRBV5-1 and TRBV20-1. Samples from one preparation batch, clustered by F measure, grouped strongly together.

Unique molecular identifiers were built into the TCR beta cDNA libraries. With roughly 0.85 to 11 million T cells as the source, a few hundred thousand cDNA molecules resulted. TCRdb reprocessed the PCR reads with MiXCR, giving one entry per CDR3 protein. The data show about 540,000 distinct CDR3 sequences, with around 34% seen just once and approximately 5.4% held by the top ten. V gene TRBV29-1 combines with J gene TRBJ2-6; D may be TRBD1 (5 bases). The sequencing input was blood. This sequence was found in a girl aged 2-17 years with multiple sclerosis. This CDR3 reads CSVGQSGANVLTF. DNA for the CDR3: TGCAGCGTGGGGCAATCTGGGGCCAACGTCCTGACTTTC.